The clone carrying this T cell receptor beta chain was seen just once. The data stem from a study of blood T cell repertoires in COVID-19. Study overall: The samples span acute and convalescent COVID-19 from the United States, Italy and Spain. Sources were T cells, B-cell-depleted T cells, or PBMCs; the material itself was cDNA or gDNA.

Looked up from germline, CDR1 is MNHEY and CDR2 is SVGAGI. J gave up 3 bases and V 2 bases, and 5 bases lay outside the gene matches. There are 16 residues in the CDR3. Authors' methods: Nucleated cell counts were estimated from reference gene primer amplification. The method was immunoSEQ multiplex PCR; TCRdb's version includes in-frame clones alone and lacks a portion of them. V, J and clone size are those of that table, while D and trimming were read from the DNA. The table shows hundreds of thousands of clones, with 70% to 90% occurring only once. This receptor was obtained from a woman aged 45-60 years with acute or convalescent COVID-19. Sequencing was done on a sample of peripheral blood. The gene calls are TRBV6-5 and TRBJ2-5, with TRBD2 matching over 11 bases. The CDR3 sequence is CASSYHKTSGEETQYF. The CDR3 DNA reads as TGTGCCAGCAGTTACCATAAGACTAGCGGGGAAGAGACCCAGTACTTC.